This T cell receptor (beta chain) is drawn from a study of beta chain features in type 1 diabetes. This clone came up a few times. This CDR3 region has 13 residues. After removal of 3 bases from V and 5 bases from J, the junction contained 3 bases not matched to a gene. The germline CDR1 and CDR2 sequences are SEHNR and FQNEAQ (reference sequence). As every portion of the isolated RNA was reverse transcribed, the sequencing read expressed TCRB transcripts. Clones were sequenced by immunoSEQ multiplex PCR, and TCRdb holds only the in-frame ones, with some missing. The sample lists 150,000 to 200,000 clones, approximately 9.1% occurring once.

The J gene is TRBJ2-7, the V gene TRBV7-9, with TRBD2 matching 8 bases. Specimen: central memory CD4+ T cells from blood. The origin of this receptor is a young woman in good health. CDR3 DNA sequence: TGTGCCAGCAGCTTGGCAGCGGGAGACGAGCAGTACTTC. Amino acid sequence: CASSLAAGDEQYF. The variable domain in full, completed from reference TRBV7-9 and TRBJ2-7, reads DTGVSQNPRHKITKRGQNVTFRCDPISEHNRLYWYRQTLGQGPEFLTYFQNEAQLEKSRLLSDRFSAERPKGSFSTLEIQRTEQGDSAMYLCASSLAAGDEQYFGPGTRLTVT.